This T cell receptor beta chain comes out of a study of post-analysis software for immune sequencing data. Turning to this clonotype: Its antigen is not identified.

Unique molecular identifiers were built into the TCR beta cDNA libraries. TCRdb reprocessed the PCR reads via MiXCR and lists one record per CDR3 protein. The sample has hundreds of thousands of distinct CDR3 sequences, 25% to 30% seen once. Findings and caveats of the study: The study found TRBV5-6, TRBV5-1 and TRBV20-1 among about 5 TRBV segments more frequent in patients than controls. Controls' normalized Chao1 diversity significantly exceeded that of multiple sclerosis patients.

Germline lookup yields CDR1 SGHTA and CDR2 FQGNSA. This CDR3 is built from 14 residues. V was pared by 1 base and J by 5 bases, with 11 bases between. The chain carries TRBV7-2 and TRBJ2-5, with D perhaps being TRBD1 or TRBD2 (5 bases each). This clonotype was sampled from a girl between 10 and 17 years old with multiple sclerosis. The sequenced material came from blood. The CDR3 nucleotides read TGTGCCAGCAGCTTAGTCGGGGCTGTGGAGACCCAGTACTTC. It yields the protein CASSLVGAVETQYF.